This TCR beta chain was sequenced in a study of CD8 T cells in Susac syndrome. Study-wide points: The study acknowledged a relatively small number of individuals in its TCR sequencing and HLA analysis.

Random hexamers were used to reverse transcribe the RNA input (about 0.45 to 1 ug). immunoSEQ multiplex PCR amplified TCR beta CDR3 across 54 Vbeta, 13 Jbeta. TCRdb used MiXCR to reprocess the immunoSEQ multiplex PCR reads, holding one entry per CDR3 protein. The sample has more than 85,000 distinct CDR3 sequences, roughly 97% seen once; the top ten hold 0.096%. TCR beta was sequenced from blood CD8+ and CD4+ T cells. This CDR3 contains 13 residues. Germline CDR1 reads DFQATT; CDR2 reads SNEGSKA (reference sequence). The trim removed 6 bases at V and 9 bases at J, leaving 7 bases unmatched. As to this clonotype: The antigen remains unidentified.

The source is a human donor in good health. The sample comprised CD4+ T cells from PBMCs. The chain has TRBV20-1 and TRBJ2-1; 11 bases map to TRBD1. CDR3 DNA sequence: TGCAGTGCCCCCGGACAGGGGGCGCCTGAGCAGTTCTTC. This encodes CSAPGQGAPEQFF.